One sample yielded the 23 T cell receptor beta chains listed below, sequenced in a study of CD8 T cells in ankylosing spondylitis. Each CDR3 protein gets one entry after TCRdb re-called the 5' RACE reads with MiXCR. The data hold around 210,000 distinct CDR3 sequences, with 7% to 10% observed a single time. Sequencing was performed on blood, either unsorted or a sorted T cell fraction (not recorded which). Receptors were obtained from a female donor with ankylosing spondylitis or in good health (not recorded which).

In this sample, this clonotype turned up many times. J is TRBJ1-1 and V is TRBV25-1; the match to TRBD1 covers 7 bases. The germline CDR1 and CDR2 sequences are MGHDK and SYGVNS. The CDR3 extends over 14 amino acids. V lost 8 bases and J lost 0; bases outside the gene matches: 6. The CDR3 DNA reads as TGTGCCAGCTCTCGGACAGGAATGAACACTGAAGCTTTCTTT. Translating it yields CASSRTGMNTEAFF.

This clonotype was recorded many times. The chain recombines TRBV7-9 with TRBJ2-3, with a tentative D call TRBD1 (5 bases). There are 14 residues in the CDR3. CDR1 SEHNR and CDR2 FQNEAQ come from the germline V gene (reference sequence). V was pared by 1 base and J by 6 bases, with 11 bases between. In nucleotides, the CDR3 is TGTGCCAGCAGCTTAGTTTCAGGGTTGGATACGCAGTATTTT. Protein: CASSLVSGLDTQYF.

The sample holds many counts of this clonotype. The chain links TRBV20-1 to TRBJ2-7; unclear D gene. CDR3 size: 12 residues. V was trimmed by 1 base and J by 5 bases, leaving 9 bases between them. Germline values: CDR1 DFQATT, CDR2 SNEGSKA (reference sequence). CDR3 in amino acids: CSARVGSDEQYF. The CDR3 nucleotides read TGCAGTGCTAGAGTGGGCAGTGACGAGCAGTACTTC.

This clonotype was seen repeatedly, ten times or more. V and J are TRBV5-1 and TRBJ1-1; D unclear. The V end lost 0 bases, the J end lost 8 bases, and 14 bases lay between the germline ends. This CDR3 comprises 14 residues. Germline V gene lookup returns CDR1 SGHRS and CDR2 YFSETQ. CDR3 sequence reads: CASSLAEGPMEAFF. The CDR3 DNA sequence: TGCGCCAGCAGCTTGGCCGAAGGACCGATGGAAGCTTTCTTT. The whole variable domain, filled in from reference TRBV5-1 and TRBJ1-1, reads KAGVTQTPRYLIKTRGQQVTLSCSPISGHRSVSWYQQTPGQGLQFLFEYFSETQRNKGNFPGRFSGRQFSNSRSEMNVSTLELGDSALYLCASSLAEGPMEAFFGQGTRLTVV.

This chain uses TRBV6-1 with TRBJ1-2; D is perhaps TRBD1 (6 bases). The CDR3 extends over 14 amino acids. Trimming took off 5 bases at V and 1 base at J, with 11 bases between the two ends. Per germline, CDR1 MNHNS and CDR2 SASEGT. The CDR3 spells CASSQGLYNYGYTF. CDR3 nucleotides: TGTGCCAGCAGTCAGGGGTTGTATAACTATGGCTACACCTTC.

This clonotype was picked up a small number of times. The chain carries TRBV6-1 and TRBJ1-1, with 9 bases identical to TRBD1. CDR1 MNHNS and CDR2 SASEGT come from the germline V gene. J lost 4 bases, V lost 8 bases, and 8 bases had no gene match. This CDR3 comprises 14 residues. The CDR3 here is CASRRDRAATEAFF. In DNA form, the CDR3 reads TGTGCCAGCCGCCGGGACAGGGCCGCCACTGAAGCTTTCTTT.

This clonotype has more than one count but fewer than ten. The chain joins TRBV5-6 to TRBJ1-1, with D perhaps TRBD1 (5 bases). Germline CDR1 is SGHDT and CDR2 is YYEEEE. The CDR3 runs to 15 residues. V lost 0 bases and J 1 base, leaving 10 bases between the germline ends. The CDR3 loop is CASSLALQGNTEAFF. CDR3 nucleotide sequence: TGTGCCAGCAGCTTGGCCCTGCAGGGGAACACTGAAGCTTTCTTT.

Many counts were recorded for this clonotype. CDR3 bases: TGCGCCAGCAGCCAAGGCCCACACAGGGGGCGCGGGGAGACCCAGTACTTC. Translated: CASSQGPHRGRGETQYF. J is TRBJ2-5 and V is TRBV4-3; 9 bases match TRBD1. CDR1 and CDR2 from the germline V gene are LGHNA and YSLEER. After removal of 1 base from V and 5 bases from J, the junction contained 11 bases not matched to a gene. The CDR3 runs 17 residues.

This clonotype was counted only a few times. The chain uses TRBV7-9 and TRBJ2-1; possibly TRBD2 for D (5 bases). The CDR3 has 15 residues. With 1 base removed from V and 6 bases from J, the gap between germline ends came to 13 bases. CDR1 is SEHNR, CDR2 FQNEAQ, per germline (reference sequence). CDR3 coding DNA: TGTGCCAGCAGCTTAGAAAAAGCGGTGTCCAATGAGCAGTTCTTC. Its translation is CASSLEKAVSNEQFF.

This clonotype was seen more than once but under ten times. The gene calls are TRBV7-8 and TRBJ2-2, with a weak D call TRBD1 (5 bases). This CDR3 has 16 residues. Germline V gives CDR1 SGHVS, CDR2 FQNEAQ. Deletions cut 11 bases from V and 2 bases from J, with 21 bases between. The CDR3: CALQGRGVLNTGELFF. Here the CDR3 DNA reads TGTGCCCTCCAGGGCAGAGGAGTTCTAAACACCGGGGAGCTGTTTTTT.

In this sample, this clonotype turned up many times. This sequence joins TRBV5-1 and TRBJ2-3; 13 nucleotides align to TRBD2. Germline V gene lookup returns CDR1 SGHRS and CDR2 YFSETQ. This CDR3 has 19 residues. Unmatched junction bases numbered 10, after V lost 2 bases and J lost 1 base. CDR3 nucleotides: TGCGCCAGCAGCTTAGGGACTAGCGGGACCTGGGGTGGCACAGATACGCAGTATTTT. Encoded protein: CASSLGTSGTWGGTDTQYF.

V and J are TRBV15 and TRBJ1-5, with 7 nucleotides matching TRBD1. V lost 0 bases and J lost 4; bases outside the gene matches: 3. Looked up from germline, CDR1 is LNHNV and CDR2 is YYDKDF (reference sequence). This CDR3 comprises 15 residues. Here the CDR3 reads CATSREQGKNQPQHF. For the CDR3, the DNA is TGTGCCACCAGCAGAGAACAGGGGAAAAATCAGCCCCAGCATTTT.

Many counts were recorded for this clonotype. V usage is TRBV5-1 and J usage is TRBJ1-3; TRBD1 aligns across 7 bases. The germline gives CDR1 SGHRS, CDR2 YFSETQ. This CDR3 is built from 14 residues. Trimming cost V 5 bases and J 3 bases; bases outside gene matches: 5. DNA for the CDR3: TGCGCCAGCAGTCCAGGGGGAGGTGGAAACACCATATATTTT. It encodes CASSPGGGGNTIYF. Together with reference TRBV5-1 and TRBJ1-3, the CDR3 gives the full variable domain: KAGVTQTPRYLIKTRGQQVTLSCSPISGHRSVSWYQQTPGQGLQFLFEYFSETQRNKGNFPGRFSGRQFSNSRSEMNVSTLELGDSALYLCASSPGGGGNTIYFGEGSWLTVV.

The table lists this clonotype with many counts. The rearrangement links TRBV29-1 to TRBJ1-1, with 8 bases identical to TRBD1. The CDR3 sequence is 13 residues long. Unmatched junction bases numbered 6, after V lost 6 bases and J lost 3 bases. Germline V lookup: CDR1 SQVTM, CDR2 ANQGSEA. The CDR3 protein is CSVGTGGDTEAFF. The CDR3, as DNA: TGCAGCGTCGGCACAGGGGGGGACACTGAAGCTTTCTTT.

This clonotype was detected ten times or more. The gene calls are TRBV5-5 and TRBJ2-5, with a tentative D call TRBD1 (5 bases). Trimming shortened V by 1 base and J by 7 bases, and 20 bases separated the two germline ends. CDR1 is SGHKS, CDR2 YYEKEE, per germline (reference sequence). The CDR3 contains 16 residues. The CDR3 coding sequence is TGTGCCAGCAGCTTGTCCCCTTCACAGGCGTCATCGACCCAGTACTTC. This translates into CASSLSPSQASSTQYF.

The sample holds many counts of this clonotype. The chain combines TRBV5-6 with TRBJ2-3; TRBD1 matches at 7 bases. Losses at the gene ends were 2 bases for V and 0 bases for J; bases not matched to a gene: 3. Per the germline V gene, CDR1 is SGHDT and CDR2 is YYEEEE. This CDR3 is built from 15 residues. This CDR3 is CASSLGQESTDTQYF. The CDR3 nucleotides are TGTGCCAGCAGCTTAGGACAGGAGAGCACAGATACGCAGTATTTT.

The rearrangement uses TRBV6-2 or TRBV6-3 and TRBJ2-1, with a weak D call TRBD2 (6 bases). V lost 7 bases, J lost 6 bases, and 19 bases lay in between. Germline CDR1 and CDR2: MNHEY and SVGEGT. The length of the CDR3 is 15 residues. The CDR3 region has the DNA TGTGCCAGCATTAGTGGCACTAGCCCCCTCAATGAGCAGTTCTTC. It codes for CASISGTSPLNEQFF.

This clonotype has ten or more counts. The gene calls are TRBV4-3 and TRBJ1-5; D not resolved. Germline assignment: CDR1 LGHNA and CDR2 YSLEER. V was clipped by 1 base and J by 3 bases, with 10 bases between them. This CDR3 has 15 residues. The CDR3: CASSQGRSTNQPQHF. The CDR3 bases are TGCGCCAGCAGCCAAGGCAGGTCAACCAATCAGCCCCAGCATTTT.

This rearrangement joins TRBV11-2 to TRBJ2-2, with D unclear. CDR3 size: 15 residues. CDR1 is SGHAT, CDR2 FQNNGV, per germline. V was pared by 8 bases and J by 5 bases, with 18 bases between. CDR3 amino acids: CASHGLPSGTGELFF. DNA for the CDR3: TGTGCCAGCCATGGGCTACCCTCTGGGACCGGGGAGCTGTTTTTT.

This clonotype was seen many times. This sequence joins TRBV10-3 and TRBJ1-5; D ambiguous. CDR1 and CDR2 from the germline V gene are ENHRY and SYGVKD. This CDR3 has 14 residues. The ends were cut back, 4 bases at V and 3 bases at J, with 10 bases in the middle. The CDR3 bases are TGTGCCATCAGTGTTGGACGGAACAATCAGCCCCAGCATTTT. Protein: CAISVGRNNQPQHF.

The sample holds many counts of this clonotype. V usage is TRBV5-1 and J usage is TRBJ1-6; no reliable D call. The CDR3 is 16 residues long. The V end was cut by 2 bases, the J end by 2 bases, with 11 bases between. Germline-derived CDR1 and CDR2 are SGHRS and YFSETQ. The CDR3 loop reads CASSFRADAYNSPLHF. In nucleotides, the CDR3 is TGCGCCAGCAGCTTTCGGGCGGACGCCTATAATTCACCCCTCCACTTT.

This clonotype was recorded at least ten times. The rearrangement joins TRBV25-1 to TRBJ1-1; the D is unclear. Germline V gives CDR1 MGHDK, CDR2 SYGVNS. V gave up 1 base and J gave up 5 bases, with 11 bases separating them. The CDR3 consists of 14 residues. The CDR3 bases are TGTGCCAGCAGTGAATCCGGGGAGGAAACTGAAGCTTTCTTT. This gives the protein CASSESGEETEAFF. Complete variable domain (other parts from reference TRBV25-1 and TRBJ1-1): EADIYQTPRYLVIGTGKKITLECSQTMGHDKMYWYQQDPGMELHLIHYSYGVNSTEKGDLSSESTVSRIRTEHFPLTLESARPSHTSQYLCASSESGEETEAFFGQGTRLTVV.

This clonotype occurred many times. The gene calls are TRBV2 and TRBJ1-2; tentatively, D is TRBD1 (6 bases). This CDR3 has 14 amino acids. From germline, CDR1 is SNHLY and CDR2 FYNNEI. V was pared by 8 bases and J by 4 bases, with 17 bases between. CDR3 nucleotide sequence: TGTGCCAGCCGGGACGAGGGGGTCCCCTATGGCTACACCTTC. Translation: CASRDEGVPYGYTF. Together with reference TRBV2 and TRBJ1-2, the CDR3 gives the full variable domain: EPEVTQTPSHQVTQMGQEVILRCVPISNHLYFYWYRQILGQKVEFLVSFYNNEISEKSEIFDDQFSVERPDGSNFTLKIRSTKLEDSAMYFCASRDEGVPYGYTFGSGTRLTVV.